This T cell receptor (beta chain) was retrieved from a study of beta chain features in type 1 diabetes. Sequencing targeted expressed TCRB transcripts, as all isolated RNA had been reverse transcribed. Repertoires were generated with immunoSEQ multiplex PCR, while TCRdb's copy carries only in-frame clones and drops some. This table holds 250,000 to 350,000 clones, around 15% found once. CDR3 length equals 13 residues. Germline CDR1 is ENHRY and CDR2 is SYGVKD. Between the trimmed V and J ends, which lost 3 bases and 8 bases, there was a span of 11 bases. This chain joins TRBV10-3 and TRBJ2-1; D remains ambiguous. The TCR was taken from a man in his thirties or forties in good health. Specimen: central memory CD4+ T cells from blood. Here the CDR3 DNA reads TGTGCCATCAGTGACTCAATATGGGATGAGCAGTTCTTC. It codes for CAISDSIWDEQFF.